Presented here are 29 T cell receptor beta chains from one specimen sequenced in a study of shared clonotypes between healthy human individuals. The naive CD8 fraction comprised CD45RO-negative cells positively selected for CCR7 and excluded terminally differentiated effector memory CD45RA+ cells. The repertoire was sequenced with immunoSEQ multiplex PCR; TCRdb's copy has only in-frame clones and lacks some. The data hold some 740,000 clones, with 85% to 95% observed a single time. Sequencing was carried out using naive CD8+ T cells sorted from blood. These receptor sequences come from a man between 25 and 39 years old in good health.

The rearrangement uses TRBV5-5 and TRBJ2-3, with D perhaps matching TRBD2 (5 bases). This CDR3 is 16 amino acids long. V shed 0 bases and J shed 0 bases, with 11 bases lying between them. Germline values: CDR1 SGHKS, CDR2 YYEKEE (reference sequence). CDR3 nucleotides: TGTGCCAGCAGCTTGGAGGGCAGGACTAGCACAGATACGCAGTATTTT. Protein: CASSLEGRTSTDTQYF.

This sequence joins TRBV14 and TRBJ2-3; 7 nucleotides align to TRBD1. J gave up 2 bases and V 2 bases, and 7 bases lay outside the gene matches. The CDR3 has 16 amino acids. Germline lookup yields CDR1 SGHDN and CDR2 FVKESK. Here the CDR3 DNA reads TGTGCCAGCAGCCAAATACGGGACAGAAACACAGATACGCAGTATTTT. This gives the protein CASSQIRDRNTDTQYF. The full variable domain, its missing parts supplied by reference TRBV14 and TRBJ2-3, is EAGVTQFPSHSVIEKGQTVTLRCDPISGHDNLYWYRRVMGKEIKFLLHFVKESKQDESGMPNNRFLAERTGGTYSTLKVQPAELEDSGVYFCASSQIRDRNTDTQYFGPGTRLTVL.

The chain employs TRBV7-9 and TRBJ2-1; 7 bases fit TRBD1. CDR3 length: 15 residues. Unmatched junction bases numbered 3, after V lost 2 bases and J lost 2 bases. Germline loops: CDR1 SEHNR, CDR2 FQNEAQ (reference sequence). This CDR3 reads CASSLKDRTYNEQFF. The CDR3 region has the DNA TGTGCCAGCAGCTTAAAGGACAGGACCTACAATGAGCAGTTCTTC.

Concerning this clone itself: The same CDR3 is also encoded by other DNA sequences in this sample. This rearrangement joins TRBV7-2 to TRBJ2-1, with D perhaps matching TRBD1 (6 bases). CDR1 is SGHTA, CDR2 FQGNSA, per germline. This CDR3 contains 14 residues. V lost 1 base and J 2 bases, leaving 6 bases between the germline ends. DNA of the CDR3: TGTGCCAGCAGCTTAGACAGGGCCTACAATGAGCAGTTCTTC. Translated: CASSLDRAYNEQFF.

This chain links TRBV29-1 with TRBJ2-7, with 7 bases lining up with TRBD1. In germline, CDR1 is SQVTM, CDR2 ANQGSEA. This CDR3 has 15 amino acids. V gave up 6 bases and J gave up 6 bases; unmatched junction bases: 17. As DNA, the CDR3 is TGCAGCGTGGTGGGTGACAGGGCCGTTCTTGGCGAGCAGTACTTC. Translating gives CSVVGDRAVLGEQYF.

V usage is TRBV7-6 and J usage is TRBJ2-1; 8 nucleotides match TRBD2. Germline CDR1 reads SGHVS; CDR2 reads FNYEAQ. V shed 5 bases and J 7 bases; nucleotides not matched to a gene: 7. This CDR3 spans 14 amino acids. The CDR3 is CASSRRTSGNEQFF. The CDR3 region has the DNA TGTGCCAGCAGCCGTAGAACTAGCGGAAATGAGCAGTTCTTC.

J is TRBJ2-2 and V is TRBV14; D might be TRBD1 (6 bases). The V gene's germline CDR1 is SGHDN and CDR2 FVKESK. The CDR3 is made up of 17 amino acids. The V end was cut by 1 base, the J end by 6 bases, with 18 bases between. The CDR3, as DNA: TGTGCCAGCAGCCAAGCCCTACAGGGAGTTTTTTCCGGGGAGCTGTTTTTT. It codes for CASSQALQGVFSGELFF.

V is TRBV5-4 and J is TRBJ2-2, with D unclear. Trimming removed 1 base at V and 1 base at J, with 5 bases between. Germline V gene data show CDR1 as SGHNT and CDR2 as YYREEE (reference sequence). The CDR3 is 14 residues long. This CDR3 reads CASSLIENTGELFF. CDR3 DNA sequence: TGTGCCAGCAGCTTGATTGAGAACACCGGGGAGCTGTTTTTT.

The CDR3 bases are TGTGCCAGCAGCTTAAGGCTCGCGGGAGTCTACGAGCAGTACTTC. The encoded protein is CASSLRLAGVYEQYF. The V and J genes are TRBV7-9 and TRBJ2-7, with TRBD2 identical over 7 bases. Trimming took 2 bases from V and 3 from J; bases not matched to a gene: 7. Per germline, CDR1 SEHNR and CDR2 FQNEAQ (reference sequence). The CDR3 extends over 15 amino acids. Full variable domain (remainder filled in from reference TRBV7-9 and TRBJ2-7): DTGVSQNPRHKITKRGQNVTFRCDPISEHNRLYWYRQTLGQGPEFLTYFQNEAQLEKSRLLSDRFSAERPKGSFSTLEIQRTEQGDSAMYLCASSLRLAGVYEQYFGPGTRLTVT.

V is TRBV4-1 and J is TRBJ2-7; TRBD2 agrees at 8 bases. This CDR3 has 15 amino acids. V lost 4 bases and J lost 0; bases outside the gene matches: 5. CDR1 MGHRA and CDR2 YSYEKL come from the germline V gene. This CDR3 reads CASSLIAGRSYEQYF. The DNA of the CDR3 is TGCGCCAGCAGCCTAATAGCGGGGCGCTCCTACGAGCAGTACTTC.

V usage is TRBV9 and J usage is TRBJ2-5; 9 bases map to TRBD1. CDR3 length: 16 amino acids. Germline CDR1 is SGDLS and CDR2 is YYNGEE. V was clipped by 4 bases and J by 4 bases; unmatched bases: 11. The DNA for the CDR3 is TGTGCCAGCAGCCATCCCGGGACAGGGCTAGGAGAGACCCAGTACTTC. The encoded protein is CASSHPGTGLGETQYF.

The rearrangement uses TRBV18 and TRBJ2-3; a weak D match, TRBD1 (6 bases). V was trimmed by 6 bases and J by 2 bases, leaving 12 bases between them. The germline V gene encodes CDR1 KGHSH and CDR2 LQKENI. There are 14 residues in the CDR3. CDR3 in amino acids: CASSRTVNTDTQYF. The CDR3 DNA reads TGTGCCAGCTCCCGGACAGTAAACACAGATACGCAGTATTTT.

The chain joins TRBV19 to TRBJ2-7; D gene unclear. Germline V gene data show CDR1 as LNHDA and CDR2 as SQIVND (reference sequence). V was clipped by 4 bases and J by 2 bases, with 9 bases between them. CDR3 length: 13 residues. The CDR3 coding sequence is TGTGCCAGTAGTAAGGCGTTTACCTACGAGCAGTACTTC. It encodes CASSKAFTYEQYF.

The J gene is TRBJ2-7, the V gene TRBV29-1, with 8 nucleotides matching TRBD2. The CDR3 covers 16 residues. Germline CDR1 and CDR2: SQVTM and ANQGSEA. The junction had 11 bases not matched to a gene; V was cut back by 3 bases and J by 1 base. As DNA, the CDR3 is TGCAGCGTTGAGGGGTTAGCGGGGACCCTTTCCTACGAGCAGTACTTC. It specifies CSVEGLAGTLSYEQYF.

J is TRBJ2-7 and V is TRBV18, with 9 bases lining up with TRBD2. From germline, CDR1 is KGHSH and CDR2 LQKENI. CDR3 length equals 15 residues. The J segment lost 0 bases and the V segment lost 3 bases, leaving 3 bases of the junction unmatched. This CDR3 is CASSPTSGPSYEQYF. In DNA, the CDR3 is TGTGCCAGCTCACCGACTAGCGGCCCCTCCTACGAGCAGTACTTC.

The chain joins TRBV5-1 to TRBJ2-2; tentatively, D is TRBD2 (6 bases). This CDR3 region has 14 residues. Per the germline V gene, CDR1 is SGHRS and CDR2 is YFSETQ. V lost 1 base and J 5 bases, leaving 9 bases between the germline ends. The CDR3 sequence: CASSLSLATGELFF. The CDR3, as DNA: TGCGCCAGCAGCTTGAGTCTAGCGACCGGGGAGCTGTTTTTT.

V is TRBV5-4 and J is TRBJ2-7, with D perhaps matching TRBD2 (5 bases). CDR1 and CDR2 from the germline V gene are SGHNT and YYREEE (reference sequence). The length of the CDR3 is 16 residues. Trimming removed 0 bases at V and 5 bases at J, with 18 bases between. CDR3 loop: CASSLAWGEGNDEQYF. CDR3 bases: TGTGCCAGCAGCTTGGCTTGGGGAGAAGGAAACGACGAGCAGTACTTC.

This sequence joins TRBV2 and TRBJ1-1; 8 nucleotides line up with TRBD1. The J segment lost 4 bases and the V segment lost 4 bases, leaving 2 bases of the junction unmatched. From germline, CDR1 is SNHLY and CDR2 FYNNEI. This CDR3 region has 13 residues. CDR3 nucleotide sequence: TGTGCCAGCAGTGTCGGGACAGGCACTGAAGCTTTCTTT. Translated, it gives CASSVGTGTEAFF.

V gene TRBV7-6 combines with J gene TRBJ2-1; 11 bases agree with TRBD1. Trimming at V came to 3 bases and at J to 7 bases, leaving 11 bases not matched to a gene. Per the germline V gene, CDR1 is SGHVS and CDR2 is FNYEAQ. The length of the CDR3 is 17 residues. This CDR3 is CASSFELGTGGENEQFF. The CDR3 coding sequence is TGTGCCAGCAGCTTTGAACTTGGGACAGGGGGGGAGAATGAGCAGTTCTTC.

The J gene is TRBJ2-1, the V gene TRBV29-1; the match to TRBD2 covers 8 bases. The CDR3 consists of 14 residues. CDR1 is SQVTM and CDR2 is ANQGSEA in the germline V gene. V lost 4 bases and J lost 6; bases outside the gene matches: 8. The DNA for the CDR3 is TGCAGCGTTGTGGAGGGACTAGTGTCCAATGAGCAGTTCTTC. Its protein is CSVVEGLVSNEQFF.

The chain joins TRBV2 to TRBJ2-1; TRBD1 matches at 8 bases. This CDR3 has 11 residues. Trimming cost V 11 bases and J 6 bases; bases outside gene matches: 3. Germline-derived CDR1 and CDR2 are SNHLY and FYNNEI. The CDR3 protein is CAVDRGNEQFF. The CDR3 DNA follows: TGTGCCGTCGACAGGGGCAATGAGCAGTTCTTC.

The chain carries TRBV10-3 and TRBJ1-2; the D gene is possibly TRBD1 (5 bases). V was clipped by 4 bases and J by 5 bases, with 26 bases between them. The CDR3 contains 18 residues. Germline CDR1 reads ENHRY; CDR2 reads SYGVKD. The CDR3 DNA is TGTGCCATCAGTGTAGTCGGTGCAGGACAAGACGGCAAATATGGCTACACCTTC. Encoded protein: CAISVVGAGQDGKYGYTF.

The CDR3 here is CASSLGTATYNEQFF. CDR3 in DNA: TGTGCCAGCAGCTTGGGGACAGCCACCTACAATGAGCAGTTCTTC. V gene TRBV11-2 combines with J gene TRBJ2-1; TRBD1 matches 7 bases. Germline assignment: CDR1 SGHAT and CDR2 FQNNGV. V shed 3 bases and J 2 bases; nucleotides not matched to a gene: 4. This CDR3 is 15 amino acids long.

This chain uses TRBV6-6 with TRBJ2-7; 7 positions match TRBD1. The CDR3 is 14 amino acids. Germline values: CDR1 MNHNY, CDR2 SVGAGI (reference sequence). The V segment lost 6 bases and the J segment 0 bases; nucleotides outside the gene matches: 5. The CDR3 spells CASSRTGSSYEQYF. As DNA, the CDR3 is TGTGCCAGCAGCCGGACAGGTTCCTCCTACGAGCAGTACTTC.

This sequence joins TRBV4-1 and TRBJ1-4; D call uncertain. Germline CDR1 and CDR2: MGHRA and YSYEKL. The CDR3 extends over 11 amino acids. V was pared by 1 base and J by 8 bases, with 2 bases between. The CDR3 reads CASSQGEKLFF. The DNA of the CDR3 is TGCGCCAGCAGCCAAGGCGAAAAACTGTTTTTT.

The rearrangement uses TRBV27 and TRBJ2-2, with no clear D. V shed 2 bases and J shed 3 bases, with 7 bases lying between them. CDR3 length: 14 amino acids. Germline values: CDR1 MNHEY, CDR2 SMNVEV (reference sequence). CDR3: CASSLLVYTGELFF. As DNA, the CDR3 is TGTGCCAGCAGTTTACTAGTTTACACCGGGGAGCTGTTTTTT.

This clone was seen more than once but under ten times. V is TRBV7-9 and J is TRBJ2-1, with D tentatively TRBD2 (5 bases). This CDR3 region has 13 residues. The germline V and J ends were trimmed by 2 bases and 8 bases, with 10 bases remaining between them. CDR1 and CDR2 from the germline V gene are SEHNR and FQNEAQ (reference sequence). In DNA, the CDR3 is TGTGCCAGCAGCTTATCCTCCGGGGATGAGCAGTTCTTC. As protein: CASSLSSGDEQFF.

The V call is TRBV28, the J call TRBJ2-3; D not resolved. V was pared by 3 bases and J by 0 bases, with 7 bases between. The CDR3 runs to 14 residues. Per germline, CDR1 MDHEN and CDR2 SYDVKM. CDR3 nucleotides: TGTGCCAGCAGTTTGTACAGCAGCACAGATACGCAGTATTTT. It translates to CASSLYSSTDTQYF.

This chain uses TRBV9 with TRBJ1-4; D gene uncertain. CDR3 length equals 12 residues. The germline V gene has CDR1 SGDLS and CDR2 YYNGEE. V was cut by 3 bases and J by 6 bases, with 6 bases left in between. The CDR3 coding sequence is TGTGCCAGCAGCGCGGAAGATGAAAAACTGTTTTTT. This sequence encodes CASSAEDEKLFF.